This T cell receptor beta chain was sequenced during a study of T cells in Graves' hyperthyroidism and ophthalmopathy. Study information: Pretreatment peripheral blood was obtained at initial diagnosis.

V dropped 5 bases and J dropped 4; count of bases not matched to a gene: 11. The length of the CDR3 is 15 residues. Germline assignment: CDR1 GTSNPN and CDR2 SVGIG (reference sequence). This clonotype has ten or more counts. Amplified regions were TCR beta CDR3 sequences from RNA transcripts. During a first-round RT-PCR of the TCR CDR3, the HTBI primer set was used. TCRdb passed the multiplex PCR reads through MiXCR, listing each CDR3 protein once. The sample includes roughly 530,000 distinct CDR3 sequences, roughly 15% of them seen just once. Sequencing used blood. This TCR came from a woman aged 18-30 years with Graves' ophthalmopathy. The genes are TRBV30 and TRBJ1-2, with 9 bases aligning to TRBD1. The CDR3, as DNA: TGTGCCTGGGGCCCGGGGACAGGGAGATCCTATGGCTACACCTTC. It yields the protein CAWGPGTGRSYGYTF.